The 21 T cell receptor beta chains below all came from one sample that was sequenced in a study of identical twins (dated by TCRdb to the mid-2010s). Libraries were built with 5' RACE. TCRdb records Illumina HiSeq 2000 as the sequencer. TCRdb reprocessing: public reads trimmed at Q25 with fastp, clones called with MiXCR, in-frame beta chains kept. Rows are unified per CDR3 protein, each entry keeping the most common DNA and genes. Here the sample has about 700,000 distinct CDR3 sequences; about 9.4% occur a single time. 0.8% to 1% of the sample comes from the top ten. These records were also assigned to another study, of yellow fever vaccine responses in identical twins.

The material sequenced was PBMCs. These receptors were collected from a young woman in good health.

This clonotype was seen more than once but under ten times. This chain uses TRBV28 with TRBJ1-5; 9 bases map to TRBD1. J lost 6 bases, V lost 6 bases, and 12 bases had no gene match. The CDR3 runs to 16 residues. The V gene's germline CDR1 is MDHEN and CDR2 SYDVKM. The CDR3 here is CASREPGQGRPQPQHF. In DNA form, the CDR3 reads TGTGCCAGCAGAGAACCGGGACAGGGTAGACCTCAGCCCCAGCATTTT. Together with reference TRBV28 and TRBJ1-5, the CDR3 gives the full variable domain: DVKVTQSSRYLVKRTGEKVFLECVQDMDHENMFWYRQDPGLGLRLIYFSYDVKMKEKGDIPEGYSVSREKKERFSLILESASTNQTSMYLCASREPGQGRPQPQHFGDGTRLSIL.

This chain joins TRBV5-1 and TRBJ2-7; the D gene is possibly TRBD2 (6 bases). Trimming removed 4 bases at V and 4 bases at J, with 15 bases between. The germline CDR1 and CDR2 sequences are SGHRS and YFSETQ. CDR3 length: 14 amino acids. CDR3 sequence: CASSRRGQEYEQYF. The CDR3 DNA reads TGCGCCAGCAGCCGGAGGGGCCAGGAGTACGAGCAGTACTTC. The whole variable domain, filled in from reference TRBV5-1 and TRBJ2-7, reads KAGVTQTPRYLIKTRGQQVTLSCSPISGHRSVSWYQQTPGQGLQFLFEYFSETQRNKGNFPGRFSGRQFSNSRSEMNVSTLELGDSALYLCASSRRGQEYEQYFGPGTRLTVT.

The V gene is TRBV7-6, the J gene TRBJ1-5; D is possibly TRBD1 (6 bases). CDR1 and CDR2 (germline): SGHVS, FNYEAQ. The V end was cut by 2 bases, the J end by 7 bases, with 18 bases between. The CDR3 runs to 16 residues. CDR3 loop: CASSLFSGEVGQPQHF. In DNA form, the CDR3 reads TGTGCCAGCAGCTTATTTTCAGGGGAGGTAGGGCAGCCCCAGCATTTT.

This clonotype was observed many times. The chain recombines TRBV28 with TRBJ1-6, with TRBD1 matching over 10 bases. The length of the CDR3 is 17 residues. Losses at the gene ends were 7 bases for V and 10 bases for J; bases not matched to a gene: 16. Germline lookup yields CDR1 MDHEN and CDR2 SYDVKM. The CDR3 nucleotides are TGTGCCAGCACCATCACCGGGGCGGGACAGGGGTACTCACCCCTCCACTTT. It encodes CASTITGAGQGYSPLHF.

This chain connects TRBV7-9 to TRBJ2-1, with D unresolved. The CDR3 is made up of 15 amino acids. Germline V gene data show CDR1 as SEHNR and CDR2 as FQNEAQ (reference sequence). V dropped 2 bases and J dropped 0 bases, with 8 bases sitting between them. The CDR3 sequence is CASSLKGSSYNEQFF. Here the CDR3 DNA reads TGTGCCAGCAGCTTAAAGGGCAGCTCCTACAATGAGCAGTTCTTC.

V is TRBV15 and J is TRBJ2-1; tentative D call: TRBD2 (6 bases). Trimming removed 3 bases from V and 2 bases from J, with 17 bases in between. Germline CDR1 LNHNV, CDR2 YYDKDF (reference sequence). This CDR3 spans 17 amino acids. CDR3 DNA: TGTGCCACCAGCAGTCCCTGGGGGACTGGAACCTACAATGAGCAGTTCTTC. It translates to CATSSPWGTGTYNEQFF.

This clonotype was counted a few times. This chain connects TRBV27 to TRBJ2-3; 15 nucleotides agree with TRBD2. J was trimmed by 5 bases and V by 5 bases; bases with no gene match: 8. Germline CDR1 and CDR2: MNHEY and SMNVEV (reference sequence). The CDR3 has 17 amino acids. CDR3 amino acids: CASSPRTSGGEGDTQYF. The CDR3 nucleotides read TGTGCCAGCAGTCCGAGGACTAGCGGGGGGGAGGGAGATACGCAGTATTTT.

Here the CDR3 DNA reads TGTGCCAGCAGCGTGATAGCGGGGGTTAGCACAGATACGCAGTATTTT. It specifies CASSVIAGVSTDTQYF. This chain uses TRBV9 with TRBJ2-3, with 9 bases matching TRBD2. The trim removed 2 bases at V and 0 bases at J, leaving 4 bases unmatched. Germline V lookup: CDR1 SGDLS, CDR2 YYNGEE. This CDR3 has 16 amino acids.

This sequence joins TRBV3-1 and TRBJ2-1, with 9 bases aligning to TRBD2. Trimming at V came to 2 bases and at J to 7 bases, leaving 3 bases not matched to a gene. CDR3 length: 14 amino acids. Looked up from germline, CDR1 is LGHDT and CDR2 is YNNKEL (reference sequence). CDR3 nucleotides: TGTGCCAGCAGCCAACTAGCGGGGAGAAATGAGCAGTTCTTC. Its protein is CASSQLAGRNEQFF.

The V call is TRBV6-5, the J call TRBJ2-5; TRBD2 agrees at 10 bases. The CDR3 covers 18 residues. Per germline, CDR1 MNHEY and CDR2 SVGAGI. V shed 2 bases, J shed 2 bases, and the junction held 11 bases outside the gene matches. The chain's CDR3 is CASSYRLAGGHIQETQYF. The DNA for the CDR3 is TGTGCCAGCAGTTACCGACTAGCGGGCGGTCACATTCAAGAGACCCAGTACTTC.

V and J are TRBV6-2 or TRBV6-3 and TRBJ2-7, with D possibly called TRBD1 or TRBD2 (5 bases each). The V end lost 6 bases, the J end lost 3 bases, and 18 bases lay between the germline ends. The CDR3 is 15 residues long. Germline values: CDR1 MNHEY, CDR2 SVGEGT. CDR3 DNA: TGTGCCAGCAGCTCCAGACCCCGGGGCCTCTACGAGCAGTACTTC. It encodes CASSSRPRGLYEQYF.

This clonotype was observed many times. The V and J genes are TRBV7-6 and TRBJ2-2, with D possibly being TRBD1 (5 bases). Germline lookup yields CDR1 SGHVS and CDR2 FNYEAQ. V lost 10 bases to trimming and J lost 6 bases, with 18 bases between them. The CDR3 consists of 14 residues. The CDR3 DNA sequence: TGTGCCACTTCGGCGGCAGGGTTTGCCGGGGAGCTGTTTTTT. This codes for CATSAAGFAGELFF.

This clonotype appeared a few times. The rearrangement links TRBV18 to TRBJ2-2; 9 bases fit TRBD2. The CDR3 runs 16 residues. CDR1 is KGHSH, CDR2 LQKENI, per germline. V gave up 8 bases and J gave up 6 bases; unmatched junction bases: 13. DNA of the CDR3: TGTGCCAGCGGGGAACTAGCGGGCCCCCTCTCCGGGGAGCTGTTTTTT. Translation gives CASGELAGPLSGELFF.

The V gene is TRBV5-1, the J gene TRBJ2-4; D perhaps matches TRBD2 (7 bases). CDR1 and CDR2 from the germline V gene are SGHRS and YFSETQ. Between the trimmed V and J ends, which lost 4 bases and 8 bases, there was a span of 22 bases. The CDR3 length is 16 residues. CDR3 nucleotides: TGCGCCAGCAGCCCCTTTGGGGGGGGCCTTAGAGACATTCAGTACTTC. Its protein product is CASSPFGGGLRDIQYF. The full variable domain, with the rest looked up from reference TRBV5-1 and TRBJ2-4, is KAGVTQTPRYLIKTRGQQVTLSCSPISGHRSVSWYQQTPGQGLQFLFEYFSETQRNKGNFPGRFSGRQFSNSRSEMNVSTLELGDSALYLCASSPFGGGLRDIQYFGAGTRLSVL.

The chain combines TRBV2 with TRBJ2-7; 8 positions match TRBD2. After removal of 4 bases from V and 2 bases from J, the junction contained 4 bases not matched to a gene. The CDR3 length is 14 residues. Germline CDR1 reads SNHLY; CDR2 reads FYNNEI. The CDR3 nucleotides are TGTGCCAGCAGTGGCTCTAGCGGGCCCTACGAGCAGTACTTC. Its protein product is CASSGSSGPYEQYF. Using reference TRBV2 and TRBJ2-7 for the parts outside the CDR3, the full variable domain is EPEVTQTPSHQVTQMGQEVILRCVPISNHLYFYWYRQILGQKVEFLVSFYNNEISEKSEIFDDQFSVERPDGSNFTLKIRSTKLEDSAMYFCASSGSSGPYEQYFGPGTRLTVT.

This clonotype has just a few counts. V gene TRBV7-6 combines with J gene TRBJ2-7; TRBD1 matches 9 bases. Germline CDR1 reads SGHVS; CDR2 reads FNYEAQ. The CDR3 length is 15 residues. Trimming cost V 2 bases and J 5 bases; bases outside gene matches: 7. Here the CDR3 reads CASSLSGDRAHEQYF. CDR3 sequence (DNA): TGTGCCAGCAGCTTATCGGGGGACAGGGCCCACGAGCAGTACTTC.

For the CDR3, the DNA is TGTGCCAGCAGCTTGGCTAGGGCGGGTCCGCAGTACTTC. It encodes CASSLARAGPQYF. This rearrangement joins TRBV5-5 to TRBJ2-7, with TRBD2 as a possible D gene (5 bases). Germline V gene sequence: CDR1 SGHKS, CDR2 YYEKEE (reference sequence). Trimming removed 0 bases at V and 9 bases at J, with 13 bases between. The CDR3 contains 13 residues.

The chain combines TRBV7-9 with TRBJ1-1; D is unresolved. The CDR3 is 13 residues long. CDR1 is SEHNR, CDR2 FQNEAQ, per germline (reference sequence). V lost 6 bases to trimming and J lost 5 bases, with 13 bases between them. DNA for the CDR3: TGTGCCAGCAGATACCCCGGAGGGACTGAAGCTTTCTTT. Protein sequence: CASRYPGGTEAFF.

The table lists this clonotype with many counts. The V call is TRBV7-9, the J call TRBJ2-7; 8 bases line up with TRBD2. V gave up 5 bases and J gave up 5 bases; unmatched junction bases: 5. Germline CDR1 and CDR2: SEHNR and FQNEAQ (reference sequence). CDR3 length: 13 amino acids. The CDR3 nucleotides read TGTGCCAGCAGCCCGGGACTAGTAAACGAGCAGTACTTC. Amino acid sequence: CASSPGLVNEQYF.

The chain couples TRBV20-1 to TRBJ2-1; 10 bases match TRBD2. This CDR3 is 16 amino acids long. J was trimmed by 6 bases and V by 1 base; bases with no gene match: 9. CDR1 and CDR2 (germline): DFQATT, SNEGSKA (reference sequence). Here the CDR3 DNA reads TGCAGTGCTAGAGGGAGGGCTAGCGGGAGCCGCAATGAGCAGTTCTTC. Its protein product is CSARGRASGSRNEQFF.

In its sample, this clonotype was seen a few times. CDR3 loop: CASSLFRTHNEQFF. The CDR3 nucleotides are TGTGCCAGCAGCTTATTCCGGACCCACAATGAGCAGTTCTTC. The V and J genes are TRBV11-2 and TRBJ2-1; D is uncertain. The CDR3 totals 14 residues. Germline-derived CDR1 and CDR2 are SGHAT and FQNNGV. V was trimmed by 2 bases and J by 5 bases, leaving 10 bases between them. The full variable domain, its missing parts supplied by reference TRBV11-2 and TRBJ2-1, is EAGVAQSPRYKIIEKRQSVAFWCNPISGHATLYWYQQILGQGPKLLIQFQNNGVVDDSQLPKDRFSAERLKGVDSTLKIQPAKLEDSAVYLCASSLFRTHNEQFFGPGTRLTVL.